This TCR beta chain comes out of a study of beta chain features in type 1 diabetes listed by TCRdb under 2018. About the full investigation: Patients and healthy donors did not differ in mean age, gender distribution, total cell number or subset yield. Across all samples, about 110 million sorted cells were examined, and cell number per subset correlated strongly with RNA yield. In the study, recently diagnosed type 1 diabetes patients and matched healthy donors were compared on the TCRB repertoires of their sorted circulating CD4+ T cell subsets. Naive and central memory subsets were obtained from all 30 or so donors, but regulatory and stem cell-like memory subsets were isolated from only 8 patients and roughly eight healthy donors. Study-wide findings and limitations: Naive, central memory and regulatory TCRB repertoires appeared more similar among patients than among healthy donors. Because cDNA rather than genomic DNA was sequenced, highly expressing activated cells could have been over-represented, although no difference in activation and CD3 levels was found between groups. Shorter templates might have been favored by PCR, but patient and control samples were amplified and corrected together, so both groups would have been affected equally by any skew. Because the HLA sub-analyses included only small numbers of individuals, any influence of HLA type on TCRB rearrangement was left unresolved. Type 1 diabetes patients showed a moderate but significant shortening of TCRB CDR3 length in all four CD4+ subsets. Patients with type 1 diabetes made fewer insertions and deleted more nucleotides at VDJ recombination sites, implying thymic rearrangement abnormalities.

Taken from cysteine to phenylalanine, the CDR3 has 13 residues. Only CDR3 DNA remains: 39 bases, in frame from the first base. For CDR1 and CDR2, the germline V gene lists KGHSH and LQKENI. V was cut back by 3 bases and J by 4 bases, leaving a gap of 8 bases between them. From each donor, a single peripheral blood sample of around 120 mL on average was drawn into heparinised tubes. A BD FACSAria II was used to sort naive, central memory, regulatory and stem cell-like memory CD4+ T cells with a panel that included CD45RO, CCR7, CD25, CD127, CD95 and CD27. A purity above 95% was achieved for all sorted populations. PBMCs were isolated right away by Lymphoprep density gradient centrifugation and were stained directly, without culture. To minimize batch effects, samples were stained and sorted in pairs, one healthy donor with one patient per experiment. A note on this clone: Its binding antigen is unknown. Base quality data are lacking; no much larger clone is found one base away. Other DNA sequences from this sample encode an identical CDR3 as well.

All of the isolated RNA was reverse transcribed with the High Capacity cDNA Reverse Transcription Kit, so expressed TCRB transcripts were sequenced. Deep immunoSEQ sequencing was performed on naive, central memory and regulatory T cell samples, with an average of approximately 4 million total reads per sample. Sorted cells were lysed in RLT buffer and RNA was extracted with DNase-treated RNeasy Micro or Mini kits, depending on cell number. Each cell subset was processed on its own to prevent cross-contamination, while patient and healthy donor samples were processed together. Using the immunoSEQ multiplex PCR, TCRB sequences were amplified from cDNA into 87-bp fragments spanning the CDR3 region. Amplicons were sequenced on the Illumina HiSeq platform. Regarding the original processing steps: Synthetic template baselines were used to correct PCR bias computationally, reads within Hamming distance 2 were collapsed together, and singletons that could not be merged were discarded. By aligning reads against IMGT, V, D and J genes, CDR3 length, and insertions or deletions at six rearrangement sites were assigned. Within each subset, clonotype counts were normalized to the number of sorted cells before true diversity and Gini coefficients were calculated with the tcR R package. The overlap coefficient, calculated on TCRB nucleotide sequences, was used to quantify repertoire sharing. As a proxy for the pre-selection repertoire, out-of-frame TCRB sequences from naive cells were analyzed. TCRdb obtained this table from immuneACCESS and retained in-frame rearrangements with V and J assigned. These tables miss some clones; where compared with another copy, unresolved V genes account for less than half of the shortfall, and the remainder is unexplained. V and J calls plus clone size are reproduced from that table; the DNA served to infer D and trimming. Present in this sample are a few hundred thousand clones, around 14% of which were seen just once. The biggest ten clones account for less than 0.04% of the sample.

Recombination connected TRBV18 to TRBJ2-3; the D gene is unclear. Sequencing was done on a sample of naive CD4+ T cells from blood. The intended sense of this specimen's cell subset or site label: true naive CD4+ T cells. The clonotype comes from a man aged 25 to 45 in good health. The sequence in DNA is TGTGCCAGCTCACCTGGTGGCTCAGATACGCAGTATTTT. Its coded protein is CASSPGGSDTQYF.